The clone carrying this TCR beta chain was seen ten or more times. Its antigen is undetermined. Each CDR3 protein is one row after TCRdb ran MiXCR on the 5' RACE reads. The data contain approximately 40,000 distinct CDR3 sequences, 30% of them seen just once; the ten biggest clones take up about 4%. Trimming stripped 0 bases from V and 0 bases from J, with 11 bases between. The V gene's germline CDR1 is ENHRY and CDR2 SYGVKD. The CDR3 is 17 residues long. Study-wide findings and caveats: In terms of TCR gene usage, tumor memory CD4+ T cells clustered together with blood and lymph node memory CD4+ cells, as well as with lymph node naive CD4+ cells.

This rearrangement joins TRBV10-3 to TRBJ2-2; D is uncertain. Material for sequencing was tumor-infiltrating memory CD4+ T cells sorted from the breast tumor. Regarding subset: memory CD4+ T cells, CD4+CD45RO+CD25-. This TCR was sampled from a female donor with breast cancer. CDR3 in amino acids: CAISESNVLANTGELFF. The CDR3 bases are TGTGCCATCAGTGAGTCGAACGTTCTAGCGAACACCGGGGAGCTGTTTTTT.